This record concerns one T cell receptor beta chain sequence. This specimen comes from a study of blood T cell repertoires in COVID-19. Across the study: There were acute and convalescent COVID-19 samples, and they came from the United States, Italy and Spain. Nucleic acid was either cDNA or gDNA, and it came from T cells, B-cell-depleted T cells, or PBMCs.

Assay used: immunoSEQ multiplex PCR; TCRdb lists only in-frame clones, some missing. The table includes fewer than 110,000 clones, roughly 90% detected once. The CDR3 sequence is 13 residues long. V lost 6 bases to trimming and J lost 8 bases, with 14 bases between them. Sequences were obtained from peripheral blood. The clonotype originates from a man aged 40-50 years with active or convalescent COVID-19. The V gene is TRBV12-3 or TRBV12-4, the J gene TRBJ2-1; D possibly corresponds to TRBD2 (6 bases). DNA for the CDR3: TGTGCCAGCAGCCGTCTAGCGTCGGATGAGCAGTTCTTC. This encodes CASSRLASDEQFF.